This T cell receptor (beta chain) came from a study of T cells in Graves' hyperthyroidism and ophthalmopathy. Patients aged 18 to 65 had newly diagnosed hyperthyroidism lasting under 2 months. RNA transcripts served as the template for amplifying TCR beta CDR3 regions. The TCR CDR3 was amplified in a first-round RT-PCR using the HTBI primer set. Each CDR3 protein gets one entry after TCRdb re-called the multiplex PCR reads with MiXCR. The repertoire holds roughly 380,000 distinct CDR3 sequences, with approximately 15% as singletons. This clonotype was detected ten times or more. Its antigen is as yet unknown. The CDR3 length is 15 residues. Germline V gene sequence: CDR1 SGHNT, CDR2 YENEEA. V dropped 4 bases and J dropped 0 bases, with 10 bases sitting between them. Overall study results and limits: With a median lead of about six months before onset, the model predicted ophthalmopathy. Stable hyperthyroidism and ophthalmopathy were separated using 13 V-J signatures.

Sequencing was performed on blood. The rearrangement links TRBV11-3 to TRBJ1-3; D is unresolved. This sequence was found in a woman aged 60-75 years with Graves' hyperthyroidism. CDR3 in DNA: TGTGCCAGCAGCTCGACGGCCTACTCTGGAAACACCATATATTTT. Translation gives CASSSTAYSGNTIYF.